These T cell receptor beta chains were read from a single sample in a study of T cell repertoires in cytomegalovirus infection. Using its own MiXCR run on the reads, TCRdb lists one record per CDR3 protein. The repertoire consists of 200,000 to 300,000 distinct CDR3 sequences, with approximately 10% occurring once and the leading ten covering around 15%. The source material was PBMCs. The receptors here all came from a human donor in good health (CMV status not recorded). Some clones in this sample may be carry-over from other donors' samples. CDR3s include the opening cysteine and the closing phenylalanine or tryptophan. D genes are given only for firm matches. The size entry is marked missing in some rows and otherwise reads once, few, many or a size class.

d_gene: .; abundance: many; v_gene: TRBV7-2; j_gene: TRBJ1-2; CDR3nt: TGTGCCAGCAGCTTAGACCTCTATGGCTACACCTTC; CDR3aa: CASSLDLYGYTF
d_gene: .; abundance: .; v_gene: TRBV6-2/TRBV6-3; j_gene: TRBJ1-6; CDR3nt: TGTGCCAGCACTCTGGGGGGACCAACGCACTCACCCCTCCACTTT; CDR3aa: CASTLGGPTHSPLHF
d_gene: TRBD1; abundance: many; v_gene: TRBV7-2; j_gene: TRBJ1-2; CDR3nt: TGTGCCAGCAGGCCCGGGACAGGGCCGACTAACTATGGCTACACCTTC; CDR3aa: CASRPGTGPTNYGYTF
d_gene: .; abundance: few; v_gene: TRBV6-8; j_gene: TRBJ2-7; CDR3nt: TGTGCCAGCAGTGGCGGGGTCAGGCACGAGCAGTACTTC; CDR3aa: CASSGGVRHEQYF
d_gene: TRBD2; abundance: many; v_gene: TRBV12-3/TRBV12-4; j_gene: TRBJ2-2; CDR3nt: TGTGCCAGCAGGACTAGCGGGATGAACACCGGGGAGCTGTTTTTT; CDR3aa: CASRTSGMNTGELFF
d_gene: .; abundance: many; v_gene: TRBV7-2; j_gene: TRBJ1-5; CDR3nt: TGTGCCAGCAGCTTAAAGGGGAATCCCAATCAGCCCCAGCATTTT; CDR3aa: CASSLKGNPNQPQHF
d_gene: .; abundance: many; v_gene: TRBV7-9; j_gene: TRBJ1-2; CDR3nt: TGTGCCAGCAGCTTAGCGATTCCTAACTATGGCTACACCTTC; CDR3aa: CASSLAIPNYGYTF
d_gene: TRBD1; abundance: .; v_gene: TRBV2; j_gene: TRBJ1-1; CDR3nt: TGTGCCAGCAGTGAACAGGGGGCGCGGACTGAAGCTTTCTTT; CDR3aa: CASSEQGARTEAFF
d_gene: .; abundance: .; v_gene: TRBV7-2; j_gene: TRBJ2-2; CDR3nt: TGTGCCAGCAGCTTCGCAGGGACGGGCGGGGAGCTGTTTTTT; CDR3aa: CASSFAGTGGELFF
d_gene: .; abundance: few; v_gene: TRBV19; j_gene: TRBJ2-6; CDR3nt: TGTGCCAGTGCTGGGTTCGGGGCCAACGTCCTGACTTTC; CDR3aa: CASAGFGANVLTF
d_gene: TRBD2; abundance: .; v_gene: TRBV5-4; j_gene: TRBJ2-5; CDR3nt: TGTGCCAGCAGCTGGGGGACTAGCGGGATAGGTGAGACCCAGTACTTC; CDR3aa: CASSWGTSGIGETQYF
d_gene: TRBD2; abundance: few; v_gene: TRBV12-5; j_gene: TRBJ2-3; CDR3nt: TGTGCTAGTGACCCCGGGACTAGCGGGAGGGACCCTACAGATACGCAGTATTTT; CDR3aa: CASDPGTSGRDPTDTQYF
d_gene: .; abundance: .; v_gene: TRBV19; j_gene: TRBJ2-5; CDR3nt: TGTGCCAGTAGTAATACCCTCGGGGAGACCCAGTACTTC; CDR3aa: CASSNTLGETQYF
d_gene: TRBD2; abundance: few; v_gene: TRBV20-1; j_gene: TRBJ2-3; CDR3nt: TGCAGCGCCCGGACTAGCGGATTAGATACGCAGTATTTT; CDR3aa: CSARTSGLDTQYF
d_gene: TRBD1; abundance: many; v_gene: TRBV20-1; j_gene: TRBJ1-6; CDR3nt: TGCAGTGCCAGATCCACCTCCGGGACAGCTAATTCACCCCTCCACTTT; CDR3aa: CSARSTSGTANSPLHF
d_gene: TRBD1; abundance: many; v_gene: TRBV12-3/TRBV12-4; j_gene: TRBJ2-1; CDR3nt: TGTGCCAGCAGTGACAGGGGGAATACGAACAATGAGCAGTTCTTC; CDR3aa: CASSDRGNTNNEQFF
d_gene: TRBD2; abundance: many; v_gene: TRBV6-2/TRBV6-3; j_gene: TRBJ2-1; CDR3nt: TGTGCCAGCAGGCCCAGCTTAGCGGGGTCCTACAATGAGCAGTTCTTC; CDR3aa: CASRPSLAGSYNEQFF